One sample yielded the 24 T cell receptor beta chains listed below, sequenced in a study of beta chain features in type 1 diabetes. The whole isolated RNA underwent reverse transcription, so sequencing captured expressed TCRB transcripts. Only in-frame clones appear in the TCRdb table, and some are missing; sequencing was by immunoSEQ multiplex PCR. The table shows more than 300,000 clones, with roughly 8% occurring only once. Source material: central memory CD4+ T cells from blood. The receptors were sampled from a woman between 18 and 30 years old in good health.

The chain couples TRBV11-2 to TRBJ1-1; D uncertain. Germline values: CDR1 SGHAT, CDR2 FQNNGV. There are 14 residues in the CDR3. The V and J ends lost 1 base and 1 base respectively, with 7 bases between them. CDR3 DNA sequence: TGTGCCAGCAGCTTAGGGACCAAGAACACTGAAGCTTTCTTT. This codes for CASSLGTKNTEAFF.

As DNA, the CDR3 is TGTGCCAGCAGCTCCCCGCGGGGCAGGGCCGTAAAAGATACGCAGTATTTT. This encodes CASSSPRGRAVKDTQYF. The rearrangement uses TRBV7-2 and TRBJ2-3, with a possible D match to TRBD2 (6 bases). The germline V gene has CDR1 SGHTA and CDR2 FQGNSA. The CDR3 runs 17 residues. Trimming took off 4 bases at V and 5 bases at J, with 22 bases between the two ends.

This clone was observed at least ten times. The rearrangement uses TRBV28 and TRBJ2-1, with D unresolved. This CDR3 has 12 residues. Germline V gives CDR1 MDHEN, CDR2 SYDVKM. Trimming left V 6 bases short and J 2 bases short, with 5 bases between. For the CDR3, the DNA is TGTGCCAGCAGACCAACCTACAATGAGCAGTTCTTC. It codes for CASRPTYNEQFF. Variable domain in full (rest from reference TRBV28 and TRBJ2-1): DVKVTQSSRYLVKRTGEKVFLECVQDMDHENMFWYRQDPGLGLRLIYFSYDVKMKEKGDIPEGYSVSREKKERFSLILESASTNQTSMYLCASRPTYNEQFFGPGTRLTVL.

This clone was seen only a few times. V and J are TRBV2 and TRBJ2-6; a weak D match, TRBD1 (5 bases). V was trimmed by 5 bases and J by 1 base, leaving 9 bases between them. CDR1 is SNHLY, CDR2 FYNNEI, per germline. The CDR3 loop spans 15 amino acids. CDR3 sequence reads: CASSPNRSGANVLTF. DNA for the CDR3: TGTGCCAGCAGTCCTAACAGGTCTGGGGCCAACGTCCTGACTTTC.

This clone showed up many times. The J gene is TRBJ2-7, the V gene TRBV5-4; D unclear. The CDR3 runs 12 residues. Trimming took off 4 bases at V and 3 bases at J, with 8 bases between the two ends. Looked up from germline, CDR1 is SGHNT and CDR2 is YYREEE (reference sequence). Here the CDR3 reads CASSVERYEQYF. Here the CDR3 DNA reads TGTGCCAGCAGCGTGGAACGCTACGAGCAGTACTTC.

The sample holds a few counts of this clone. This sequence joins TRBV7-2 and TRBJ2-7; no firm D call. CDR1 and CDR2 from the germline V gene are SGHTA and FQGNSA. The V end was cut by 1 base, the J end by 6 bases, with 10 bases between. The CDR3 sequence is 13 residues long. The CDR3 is CASSLVGRTEQYF. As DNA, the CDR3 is TGTGCCAGCAGCTTAGTCGGCCGGACCGAGCAGTACTTC.

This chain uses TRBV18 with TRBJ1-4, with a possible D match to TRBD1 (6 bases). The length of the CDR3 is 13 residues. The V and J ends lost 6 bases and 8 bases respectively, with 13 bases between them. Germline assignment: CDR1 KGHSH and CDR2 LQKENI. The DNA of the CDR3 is TGTGCCAGCTCTATTAACGACAGGGAAAAACTGTTTTTT. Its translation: CASSINDREKLFF.

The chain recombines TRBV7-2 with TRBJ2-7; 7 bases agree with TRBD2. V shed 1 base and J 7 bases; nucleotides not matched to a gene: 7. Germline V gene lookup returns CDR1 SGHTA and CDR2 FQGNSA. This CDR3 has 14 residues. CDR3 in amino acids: CASSLGGGWEEQYF. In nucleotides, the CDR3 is TGTGCCAGCAGCTTAGGGGGAGGGTGGGAAGAGCAGTACTTC.

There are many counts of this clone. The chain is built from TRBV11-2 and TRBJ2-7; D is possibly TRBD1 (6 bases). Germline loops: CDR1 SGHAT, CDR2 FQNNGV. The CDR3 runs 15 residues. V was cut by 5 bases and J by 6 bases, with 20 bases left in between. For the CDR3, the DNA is TGTGCCAGCAGCGCTACAGGGTTGGGTGTGTTCGAGCAGTACTTC. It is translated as CASSATGLGVFEQYF.

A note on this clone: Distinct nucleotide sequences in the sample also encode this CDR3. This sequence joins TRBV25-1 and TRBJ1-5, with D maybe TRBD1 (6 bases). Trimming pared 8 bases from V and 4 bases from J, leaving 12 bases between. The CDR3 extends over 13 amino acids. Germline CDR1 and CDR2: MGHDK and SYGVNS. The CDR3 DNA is TGTGCCAGCTCAGGGGTAGGGAATCAGCCCCAGCATTTT. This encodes CASSGVGNQPQHF.

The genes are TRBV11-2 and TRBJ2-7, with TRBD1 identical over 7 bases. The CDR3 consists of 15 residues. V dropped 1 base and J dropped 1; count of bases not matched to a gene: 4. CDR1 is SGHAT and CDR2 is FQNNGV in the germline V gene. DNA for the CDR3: TGTGCCAGCAGCTTAGGACAGGGTAGTTCCTACGAGCAGTACTTC. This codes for CASSLGQGSSYEQYF.

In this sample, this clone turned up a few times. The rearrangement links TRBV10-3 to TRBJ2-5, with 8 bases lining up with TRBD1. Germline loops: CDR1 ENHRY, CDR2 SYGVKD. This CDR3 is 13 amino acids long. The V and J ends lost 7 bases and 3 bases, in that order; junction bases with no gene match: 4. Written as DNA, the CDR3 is TGTGCCATCAAGACAGGGGTCGAAGAGACCCAGTACTTC. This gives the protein CAIKTGVEETQYF.

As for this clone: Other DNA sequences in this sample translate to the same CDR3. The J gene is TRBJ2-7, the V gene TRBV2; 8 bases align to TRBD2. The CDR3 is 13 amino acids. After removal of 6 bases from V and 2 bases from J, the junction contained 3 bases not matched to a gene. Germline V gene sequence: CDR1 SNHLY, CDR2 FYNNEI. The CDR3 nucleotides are TGTGCCAGCAGGACTAGCGCTACCTACGAGCAGTACTTC. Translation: CASRTSATYEQYF.

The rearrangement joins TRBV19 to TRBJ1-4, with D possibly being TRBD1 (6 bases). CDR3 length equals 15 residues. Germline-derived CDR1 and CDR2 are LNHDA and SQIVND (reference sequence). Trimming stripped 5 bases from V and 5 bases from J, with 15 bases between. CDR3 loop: CASSGTTGANEKLFF. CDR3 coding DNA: TGTGCCAGTAGTGGAACGACAGGAGCGAATGAAAAACTGTTTTTT.

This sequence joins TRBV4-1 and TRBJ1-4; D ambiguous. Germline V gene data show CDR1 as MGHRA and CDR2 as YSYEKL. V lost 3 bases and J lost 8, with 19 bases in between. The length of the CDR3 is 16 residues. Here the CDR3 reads CASSHLPPVRAEKLFF. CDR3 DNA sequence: TGCGCCAGCAGCCATCTTCCGCCCGTAAGGGCAGAAAAACTGTTTTTT.

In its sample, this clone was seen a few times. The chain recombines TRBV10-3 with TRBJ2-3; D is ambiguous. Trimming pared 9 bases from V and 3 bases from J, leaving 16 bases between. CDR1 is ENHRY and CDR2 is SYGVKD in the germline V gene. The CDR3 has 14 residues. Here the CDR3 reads CAMALESPTDTQYF. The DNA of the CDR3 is TGTGCCATGGCCCTAGAGAGTCCTACAGATACGCAGTATTTT.

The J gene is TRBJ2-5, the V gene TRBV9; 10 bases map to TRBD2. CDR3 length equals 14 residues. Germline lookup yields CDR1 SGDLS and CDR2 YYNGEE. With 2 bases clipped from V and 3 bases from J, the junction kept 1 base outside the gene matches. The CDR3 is CASSVSGGKETQYF. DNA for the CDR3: TGTGCCAGCAGCGTTAGCGGGGGGAAAGAGACCCAGTACTTC.

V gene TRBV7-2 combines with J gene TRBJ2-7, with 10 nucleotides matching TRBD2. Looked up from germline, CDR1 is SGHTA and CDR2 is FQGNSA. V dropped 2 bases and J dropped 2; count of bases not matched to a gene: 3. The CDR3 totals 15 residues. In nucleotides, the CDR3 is TGTGCCAGCAGCTTACAACTAGCGGGGCCCTACGAGCAGTACTTC. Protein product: CASSLQLAGPYEQYF. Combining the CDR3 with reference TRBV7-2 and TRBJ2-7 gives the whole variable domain GAGVSQSPSNKVTEKGKDVELRCDPISGHTALYWYRQSLGQGLEFLIYFQGNSAPDKSGLPSDRFSAERTGGSVSTLTIQRTQQEDSAVYLCASSLQLAGPYEQYFGPGTRLTVT.

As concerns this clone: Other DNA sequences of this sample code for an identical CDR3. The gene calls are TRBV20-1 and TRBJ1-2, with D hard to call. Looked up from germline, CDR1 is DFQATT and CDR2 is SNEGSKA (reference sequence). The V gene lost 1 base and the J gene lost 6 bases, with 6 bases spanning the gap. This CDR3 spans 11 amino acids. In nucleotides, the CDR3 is TGCAGTGCTAGAGTATTGGATGGCTACACCTTC. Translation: CSARVLDGYTF.

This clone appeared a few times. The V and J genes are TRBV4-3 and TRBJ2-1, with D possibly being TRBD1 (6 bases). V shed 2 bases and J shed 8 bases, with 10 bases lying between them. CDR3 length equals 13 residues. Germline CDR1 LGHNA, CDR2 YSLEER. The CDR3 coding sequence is TGCGCCAGCAGCCAACGGGCAGGGGATGAGCAGTTCTTC. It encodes CASSQRAGDEQFF.

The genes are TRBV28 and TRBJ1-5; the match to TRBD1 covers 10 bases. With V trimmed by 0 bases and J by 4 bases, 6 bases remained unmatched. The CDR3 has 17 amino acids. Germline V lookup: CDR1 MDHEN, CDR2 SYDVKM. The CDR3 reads CASSLWGTGAKNQPQHF. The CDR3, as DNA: TGTGCCAGCAGTTTATGGGGGACAGGGGCGAAGAATCAGCCCCAGCATTTT.

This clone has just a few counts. The CDR3 loop reads CSVAQWGSSYNEQFF. In DNA form, the CDR3 reads TGCAGCGTCGCCCAGTGGGGGAGCTCCTACAATGAGCAGTTCTTC. The gene calls are TRBV29-1 and TRBJ2-1, with D tentatively TRBD1 or TRBD2 (5 bases each). CDR1 and CDR2 from the germline V gene are SQVTM and ANQGSEA. The CDR3 extends over 15 amino acids. The ends were cut back, 6 bases at V and 0 bases at J, with 15 bases in the middle.

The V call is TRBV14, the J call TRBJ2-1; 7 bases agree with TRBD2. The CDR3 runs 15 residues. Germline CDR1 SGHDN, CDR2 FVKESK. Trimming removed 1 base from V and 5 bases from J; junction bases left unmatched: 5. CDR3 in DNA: TGTGCCAGCAGCCAAGCTCGAGCGGGGAACAATGAGCAGTTCTTC. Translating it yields CASSQARAGNNEQFF. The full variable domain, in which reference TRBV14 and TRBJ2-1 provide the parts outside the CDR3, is EAGVTQFPSHSVIEKGQTVTLRCDPISGHDNLYWYRRVMGKEIKFLLHFVKESKQDESGMPNNRFLAERTGGTYSTLKVQPAELEDSGVYFCASSQARAGNNEQFFGPGTRLTVL.

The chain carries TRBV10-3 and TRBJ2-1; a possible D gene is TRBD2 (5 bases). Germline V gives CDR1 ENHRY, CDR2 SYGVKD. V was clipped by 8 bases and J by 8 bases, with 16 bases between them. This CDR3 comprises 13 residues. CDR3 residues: CAIGERTTDEQFF. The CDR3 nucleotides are TGTGCCATCGGGGAGAGAACTACGGATGAGCAGTTCTTC.